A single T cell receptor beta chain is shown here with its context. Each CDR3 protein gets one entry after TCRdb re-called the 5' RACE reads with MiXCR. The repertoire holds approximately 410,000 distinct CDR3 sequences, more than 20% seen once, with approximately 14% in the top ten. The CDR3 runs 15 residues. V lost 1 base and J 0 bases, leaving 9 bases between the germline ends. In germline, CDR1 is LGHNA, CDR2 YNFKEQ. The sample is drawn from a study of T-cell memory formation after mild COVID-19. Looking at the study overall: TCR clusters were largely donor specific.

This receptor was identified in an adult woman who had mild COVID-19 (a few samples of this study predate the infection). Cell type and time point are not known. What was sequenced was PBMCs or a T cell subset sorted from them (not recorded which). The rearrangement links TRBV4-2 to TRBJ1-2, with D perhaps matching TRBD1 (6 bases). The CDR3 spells CASSQAPGANYGYTF. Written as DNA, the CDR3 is TGTGCCAGCAGCCAAGCCCCAGGGGCTAACTATGGCTACACCTTC.